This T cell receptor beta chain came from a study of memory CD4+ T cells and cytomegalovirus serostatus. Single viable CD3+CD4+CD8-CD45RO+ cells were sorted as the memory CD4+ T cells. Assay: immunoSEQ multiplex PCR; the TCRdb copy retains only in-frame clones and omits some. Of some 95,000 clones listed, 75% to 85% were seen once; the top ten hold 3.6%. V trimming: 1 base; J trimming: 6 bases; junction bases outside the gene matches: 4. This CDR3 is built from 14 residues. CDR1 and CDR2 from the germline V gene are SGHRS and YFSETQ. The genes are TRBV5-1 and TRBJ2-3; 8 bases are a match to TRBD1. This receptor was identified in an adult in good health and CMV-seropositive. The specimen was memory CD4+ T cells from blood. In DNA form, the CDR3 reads TGCGCCAGCAGCTTGTCCGCAGGGGGCGATACGCAGTATTTT. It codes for CASSLSAGGDTQYF.